This note documents a single T cell receptor beta chain sequence. The antigen this receptor binds is unknown. No base qualities exist here, and no much larger clone lies one base off it. The data were obtained in a study of blood T cell repertoires in COVID-19 (dated by TCRdb to 2019 to 2021). Context from the whole study: Samples from collaborators originated in the United States, Italy and Spain and spanned both the acute and convalescent phases of COVID-19. The repertoires were made available in a free public database intended to serve as a resource for research on the immune response to SARS-CoV-2. The samples were drawn from the first 160 participants of the ongoing ImmuneRACE study and from 1,254 subjects provided by 6 global collaborators. Where HLA class I and class II types were available, the types were taken from metadata supplied by the sample provider, not from assay-based typing. A de-identified subject ID, COVID-19 status, age in years and sex were almost always included in the sample metadata. Deeply sampled blood TCRbeta repertoires from subjects exposed to, actively infected with, or recovered from COVID-19 were included in the dataset. The material from the prospective study consisted of cDNA or gDNA derived from T cells, B-cell-depleted T cells, or PBMCs. Study-wide findings and limitations: The quantity of clinical and demographic metadata differed by source and by participant and was supplied without curation.

Enrolling through a virtual design, the prospective study's participants ranged in age from about 18 to 89 years and lived across about two dozen United States geographic areas. In the prospective study, participants were assigned to cohorts based on the clinical history participants reported in a screening survey and a study questionnaire. ImmuneRACE Cohort 3 recovered participants were defined by two consecutive negative NP/OP PCR tests, healthcare professional clearance, or symptom resolution. In the prospective study, whole blood, serum and a nasopharyngeal or oropharyngeal swab were collected from each participant by mobile phlebotomists. Prospective study participants could optionally give additional blood draws and questionnaires over an approximately two-month period. Before DNA extraction, prospective study blood samples were shipped either frozen or at room temperature. Germline trimming amounts to 3 bases on V and 4 bases on J, with 3 as the count of junction bases outside the gene matches. The CDR3 runs 13 residues from the cysteine to the phenylalanine. Kept here is only the CDR3 DNA, which spans 39 bases and is read in frame from base 1. In the germline V gene, CDR1 corresponds to MDHEN and CDR2 to SYDVKM.

TCRbeta CDR3 regions were amplified from genomic DNA using the immunoSEQ Assay, a bias-controlled multiplex PCR. From the authors' description of their analysis: Within the assay, amplification of reference gene primers was used to estimate how many nucleated cells each sample contained. To quantify the absolute abundance of each unique TCRbeta CDR3 rearrangement, sequence reads were collapsed and filtered. For each sample, productive Simpson clonality was calculated as the square root of Simpson's diversity index across productive rearrangements. In TCRdb, the immuneACCESS table is reduced to in-frame sequences with V and J assigned. These tables do not hold every clone; where another copy was compared, an unresolved V gene accounts for under half, and the others remain unexplained. Clone size and the V and J calls come from that table; the DNA yielded D and trimming. Present in this sample are some 390,000 clones, about 90% of which were seen just once. Approximately 1.5% of the sample comes from the top ten.

The sequenced material came from PBMCs or T cells enriched from blood (not recorded which). The chain couples TRBV28 to TRBJ2-7, with 7 bases aligning to TRBD2. The receptor was derived from a woman in her 30s who had recovered from COVID-19. CDR3 protein: CASSFPSGYEQYF. The nucleotide sequence is TGTGCCAGCAGTTTTCCTAGCGGATACGAGCAGTACTTC.